This TCR beta chain appears in the sequencing data of a study of T cells after yellow fever vaccination. Findings and caveats of the study: It was the secondary response that reached its peak faster, day 5 versus 15, but it was weaker.

A word on this clonotype: What it binds is not known.

A 5'RACE template-switching step, the method used to make TCR cDNA, added a universal primer site and UMIs. TCRdb re-called the 5' RACE reads through MiXCR, storing one row per CDR3 protein. The repertoire consists of under 550,000 distinct CDR3 sequences, with roughly 22% occurring once and the leading ten covering about a sixth. The CDR3 is 11 residues long. J is TRBJ2-1 and V is TRBV21-1; TRBD1, as called in the table, went unchecked against the DNA. TRBV21-1 is termed a pseudogene. The starting material was PBMCs, obtained approximately 22 days after the first yellow fever vaccination. The receptor was isolated from a man aged 18 to 30 who received the YFV17D yellow fever vaccine. The CDR3 region has the DNA TGTGCCAGCAGCGCCCGGCTGAAGCAGTTCTTC. Its protein is CASSARLKQFF.